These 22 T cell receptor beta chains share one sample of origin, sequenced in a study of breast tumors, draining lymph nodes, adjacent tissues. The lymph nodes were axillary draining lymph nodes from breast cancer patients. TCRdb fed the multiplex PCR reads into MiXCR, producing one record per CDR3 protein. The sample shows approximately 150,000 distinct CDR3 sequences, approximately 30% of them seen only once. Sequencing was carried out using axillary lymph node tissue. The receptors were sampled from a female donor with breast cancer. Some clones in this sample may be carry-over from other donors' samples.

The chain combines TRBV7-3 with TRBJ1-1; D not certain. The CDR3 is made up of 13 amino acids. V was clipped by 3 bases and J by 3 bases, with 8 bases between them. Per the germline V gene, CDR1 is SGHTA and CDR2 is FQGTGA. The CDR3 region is CASSLTTYTEAFF. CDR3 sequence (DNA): TGTGCCAGCAGCTTGACCACGTACACTGAAGCTTTCTTT.

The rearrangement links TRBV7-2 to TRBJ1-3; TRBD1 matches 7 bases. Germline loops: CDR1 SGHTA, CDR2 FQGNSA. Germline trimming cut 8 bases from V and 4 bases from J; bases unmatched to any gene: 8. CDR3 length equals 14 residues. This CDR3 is CASPGGGTGNTIYF. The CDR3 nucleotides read TGTGCCAGCCCAGGGGGTGGGACAGGAAACACCATATATTTT.

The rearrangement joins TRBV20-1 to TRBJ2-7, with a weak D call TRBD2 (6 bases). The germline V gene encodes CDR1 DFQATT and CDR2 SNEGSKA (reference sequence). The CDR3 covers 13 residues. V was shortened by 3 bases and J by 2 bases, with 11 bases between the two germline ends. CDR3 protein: CSASREPTYEQYF. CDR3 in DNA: TGCAGTGCTAGTCGGGAGCCAACCTACGAGCAGTACTTC.

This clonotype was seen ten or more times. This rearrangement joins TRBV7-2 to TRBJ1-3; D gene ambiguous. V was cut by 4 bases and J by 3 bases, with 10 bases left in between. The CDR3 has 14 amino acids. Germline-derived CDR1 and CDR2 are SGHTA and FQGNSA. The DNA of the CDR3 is TGTGCCAGCAGCTCTCAACCGGGTGGAAACACCATATATTTT. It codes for CASSSQPGGNTIYF.

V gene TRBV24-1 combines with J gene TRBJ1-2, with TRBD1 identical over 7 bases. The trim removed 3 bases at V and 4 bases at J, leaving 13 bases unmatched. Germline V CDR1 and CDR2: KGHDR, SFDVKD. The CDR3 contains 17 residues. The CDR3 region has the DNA TGTGCCACCAGTGATAGTACCAGGGGGAATACAGGCTATGGCTACACCTTC. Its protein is CATSDSTRGNTGYGYTF.

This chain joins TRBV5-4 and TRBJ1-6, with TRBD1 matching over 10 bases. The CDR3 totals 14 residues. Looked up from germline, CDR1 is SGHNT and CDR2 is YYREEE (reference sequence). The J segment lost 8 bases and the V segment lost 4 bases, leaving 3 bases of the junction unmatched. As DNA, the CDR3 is TGTGCCAGCAGCGGGGACAGGGGTGATTCACCCCTCCACTTT. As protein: CASSGDRGDSPLHF.

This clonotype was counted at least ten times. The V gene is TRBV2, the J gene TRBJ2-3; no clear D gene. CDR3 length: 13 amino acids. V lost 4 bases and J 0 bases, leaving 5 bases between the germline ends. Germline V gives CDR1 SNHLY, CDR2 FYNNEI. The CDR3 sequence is CASSVSSTDTQYF. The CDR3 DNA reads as TGTGCCAGCAGTGTCTCTAGCACAGATACGCAGTATTTT.

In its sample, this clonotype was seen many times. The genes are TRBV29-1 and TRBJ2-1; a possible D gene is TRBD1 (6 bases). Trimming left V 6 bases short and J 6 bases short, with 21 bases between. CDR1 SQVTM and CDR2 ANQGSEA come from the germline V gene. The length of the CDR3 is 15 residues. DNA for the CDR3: TGCAGCGTCGACGGAACAGGGTTTCAGTTCAATGAGCAGTTCTTC. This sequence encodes CSVDGTGFQFNEQFF.

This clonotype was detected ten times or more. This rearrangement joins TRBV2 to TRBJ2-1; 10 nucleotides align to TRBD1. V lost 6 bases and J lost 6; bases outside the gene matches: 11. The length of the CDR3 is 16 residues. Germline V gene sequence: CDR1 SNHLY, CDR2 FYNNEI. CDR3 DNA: TGTGCCAGCAGGGAACCGACAGGGGGCGCGGGCAATGAGCAGTTCTTC. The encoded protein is CASREPTGGAGNEQFF.

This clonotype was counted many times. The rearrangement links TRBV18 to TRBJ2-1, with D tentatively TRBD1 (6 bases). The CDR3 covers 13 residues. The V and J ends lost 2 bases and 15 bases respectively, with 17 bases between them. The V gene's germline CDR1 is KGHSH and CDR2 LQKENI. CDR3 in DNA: TGTGCCAGCTCACCAGGGCACGATCAAGGGGGGTTCTTC. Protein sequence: CASSPGHDQGGFF.

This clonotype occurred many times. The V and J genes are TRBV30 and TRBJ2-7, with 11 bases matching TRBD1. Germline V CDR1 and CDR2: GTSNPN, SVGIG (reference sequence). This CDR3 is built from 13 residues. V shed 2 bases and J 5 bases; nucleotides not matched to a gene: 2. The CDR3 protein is CAWSRTGGNEQYF. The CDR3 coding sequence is TGTGCCTGGAGTCGGACAGGGGGCAACGAGCAGTACTTC.

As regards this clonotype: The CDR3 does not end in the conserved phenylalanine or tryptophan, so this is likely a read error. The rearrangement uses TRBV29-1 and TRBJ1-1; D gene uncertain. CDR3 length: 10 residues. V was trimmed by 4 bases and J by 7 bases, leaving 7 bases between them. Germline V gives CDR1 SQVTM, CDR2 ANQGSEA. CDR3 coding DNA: TGCAGCGTTGGGCAGGATGAAGCTTTCTCT. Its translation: CSVGQDEAFS.

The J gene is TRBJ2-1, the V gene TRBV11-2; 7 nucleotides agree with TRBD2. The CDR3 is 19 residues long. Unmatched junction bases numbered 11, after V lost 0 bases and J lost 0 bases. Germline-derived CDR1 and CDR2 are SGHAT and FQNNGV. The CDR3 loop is CASSLDESAGGYSYNEQFF. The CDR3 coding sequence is TGTGCCAGCAGCTTAGATGAGTCAGCCGGGGGGTACTCCTACAATGAGCAGTTCTTC.

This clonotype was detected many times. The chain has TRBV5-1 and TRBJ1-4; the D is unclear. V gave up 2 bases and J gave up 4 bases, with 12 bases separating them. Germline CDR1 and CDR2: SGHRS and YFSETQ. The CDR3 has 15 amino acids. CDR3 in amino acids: CASSFTSGSNEKLFF. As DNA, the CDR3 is TGCGCCAGCAGCTTCACCTCCGGAAGTAATGAAAAACTGTTTTTT.

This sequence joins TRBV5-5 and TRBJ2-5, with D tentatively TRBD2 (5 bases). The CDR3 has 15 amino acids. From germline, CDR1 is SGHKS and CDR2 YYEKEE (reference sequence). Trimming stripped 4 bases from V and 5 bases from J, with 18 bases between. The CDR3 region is CASSPTDAGRETQYF. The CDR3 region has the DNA TGTGCCAGCAGCCCGACGGATGCGGGCCGGGAGACCCAGTACTTC.

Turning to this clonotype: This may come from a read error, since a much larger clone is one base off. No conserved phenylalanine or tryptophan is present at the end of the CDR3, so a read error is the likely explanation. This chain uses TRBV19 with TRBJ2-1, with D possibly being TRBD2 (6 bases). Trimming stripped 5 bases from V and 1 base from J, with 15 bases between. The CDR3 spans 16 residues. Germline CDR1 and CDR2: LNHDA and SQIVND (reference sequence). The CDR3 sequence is CASSPRTGGSYNEQFS. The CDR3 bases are TGTGCCAGTAGTCCGAGGACCGGGGGATCCTACAATGAGCAGTTCTCC.

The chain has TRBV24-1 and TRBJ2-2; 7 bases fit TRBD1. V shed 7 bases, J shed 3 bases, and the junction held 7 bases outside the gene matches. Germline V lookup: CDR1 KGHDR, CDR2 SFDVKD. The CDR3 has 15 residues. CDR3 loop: CATSSYDRDTGELFF. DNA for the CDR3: TGTGCCACCAGCTCTTATGACAGGGACACCGGGGAGCTGTTTTTT.

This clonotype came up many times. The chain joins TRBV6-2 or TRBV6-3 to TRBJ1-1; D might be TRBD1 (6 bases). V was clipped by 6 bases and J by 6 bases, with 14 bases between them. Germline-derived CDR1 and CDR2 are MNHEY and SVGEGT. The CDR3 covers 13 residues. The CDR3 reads CASSPGQYAEAFF. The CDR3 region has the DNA TGTGCCAGCAGCCCCGGACAGTACGCTGAAGCTTTCTTT.

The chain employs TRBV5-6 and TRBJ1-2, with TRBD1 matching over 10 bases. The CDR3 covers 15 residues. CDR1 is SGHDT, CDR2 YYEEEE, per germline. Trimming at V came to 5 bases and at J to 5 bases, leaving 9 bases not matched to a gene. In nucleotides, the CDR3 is TGTGCCAGCAGGCCGACAGGGGGCCTCCGTTATGGCTACACCTTC. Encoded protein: CASRPTGGLRYGYTF.

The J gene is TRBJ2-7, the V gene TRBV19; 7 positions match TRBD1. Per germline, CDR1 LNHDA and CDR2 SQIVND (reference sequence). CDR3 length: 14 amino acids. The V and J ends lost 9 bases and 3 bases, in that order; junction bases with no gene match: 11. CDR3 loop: CASRGRQEVYEQYF. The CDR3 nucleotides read TGTGCCAGCAGGGGGAGACAGGAGGTCTACGAGCAGTACTTC.

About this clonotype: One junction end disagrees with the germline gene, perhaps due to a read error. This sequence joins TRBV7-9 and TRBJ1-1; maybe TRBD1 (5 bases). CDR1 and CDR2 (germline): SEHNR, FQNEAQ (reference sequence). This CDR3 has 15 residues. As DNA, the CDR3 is TGTGTCAGCAGCTTAGTAGGGGCTGGGGGGACTGAAGCTTTCTTT. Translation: CVSSLVGAGGTEAFF.

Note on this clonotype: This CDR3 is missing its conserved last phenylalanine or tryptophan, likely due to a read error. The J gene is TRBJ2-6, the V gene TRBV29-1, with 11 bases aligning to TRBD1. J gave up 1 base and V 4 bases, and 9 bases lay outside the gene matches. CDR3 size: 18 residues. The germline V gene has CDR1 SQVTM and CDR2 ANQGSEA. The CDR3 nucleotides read TGCAGCGTTGGGACAGGGGGCGCTCTGAAGTCTGGGGCCAACGTCCTGACTCTC. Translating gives CSVGTGGALKSGANVLTL.